Listed here are 5 T cell receptor beta chains from one sample, sequenced in a study of T cells in Graves' hyperthyroidism and ophthalmopathy. Using RNA transcripts as the source, TCR beta CDR3 regions were amplified. First-round RT-PCR with HTBI primers amplified the TCR CDR3 region. MiXCR, run by TCRdb on the multiplex PCR reads, gives a single entry per CDR3 protein. The sample yields about 380,000 distinct CDR3 sequences, roughly 14% seen once. Sequences were obtained from blood. These receptor sequences come from a man in his thirties or forties with Graves' hyperthyroidism that later progressed to Graves' ophthalmopathy.

The chain couples TRBV6-5 to TRBJ2-1; D could derive from TRBD1 or TRBD2 (6 bases each). The CDR3 sequence is 18 residues long. V lost 0 bases to trimming and J lost 2 bases, with 17 bases between them. CDR1 is MNHEY and CDR2 is SVGAGI in the germline V gene. The CDR3 region has the DNA TGTGCCAGCAGTTACTCGACTAAGGGGGGCGGAGCCTACAATGAGCAGTTCTTC. As protein: CASSYSTKGGGAYNEQFF.

This clonotype was recorded many times. The chain links TRBV12-5 to TRBJ1-1; D not certain. The CDR3 length is 14 residues. V dropped 2 bases and J dropped 1 base, with 8 bases sitting between them. CDR1 is LGHNT, CDR2 FRNRAP, per germline. CDR3 in amino acids: CASGLRRENTEAFF. The CDR3 nucleotides are TGTGCTAGTGGTTTGAGGAGGGAGAACACTGAAGCTTTCTTT.

The J gene is TRBJ1-4, the V gene TRBV7-8, with D maybe TRBD1 (5 bases). Germline CDR1 is SGHVS and CDR2 is FQNEAQ. The V end lost 5 bases, the J end lost 5 bases, and 21 bases lay between the germline ends. The CDR3 spans 17 residues. Here the CDR3 DNA reads TGTGCCAGCAGCCCAAGTGCGGACACCATTTTAAATGAAAAACTGTTTTTT. It is translated as CASSPSADTILNEKLFF.

The chain links TRBV6-1 to TRBJ1-5; 7 bases align to TRBD1. The CDR3 is made up of 16 amino acids. Germline V CDR1 and CDR2: MNHNS, SASEGT. The V gene end was trimmed by 5 bases and the J gene end by 2 bases; junction bases not matched to a gene: 9. In DNA form, the CDR3 reads TGTGCCAGCAGTAAGACAGGGCGGTTTGGCAATCAGCCCCAGCATTTT. Translated, it gives CASSKTGRFGNQPQHF.

This sequence joins TRBV30 and TRBJ2-6; D is ambiguous. Germline assignment: CDR1 GTSNPN and CDR2 SVGIG (reference sequence). This CDR3 comprises 18 residues. V lost 0 bases to trimming and J lost 0 bases, with 15 bases between them. CDR3 residues: CAWSVESKRSSGANVLTF. DNA for the CDR3: TGTGCCTGGAGTGTCGAGAGCAAAAGAAGCTCTGGGGCCAACGTCCTGACTTTC. The full variable domain, rest sourced from reference TRBV30 and TRBJ2-6, is SQTIHQWPATLVQPVGSPLSLECTVEGTSNPNLYWYRQAAGRGLQLLFYSVGIGQISSEVPQNLSASRPQDRQFILSSKKLLLSDSGFYLCAWSVESKRSSGANVLTFGAGSRLTVL.